The T cell receptor (beta chain) under discussion was sequenced for a study of low-dose radiotherapy and immunotherapy resistance in tumors. In this sample, this clonotype turned up many times. The time point: after trial treatment. Treatment denoted: LDRT plus nivolumab, ipilimumab, low-dose cyclophosphamide and aspirin (RACIN trial). Both a constant-region primer and a V-primer adapter served to amplify TCRs across 15 to 25 PCR cycles. TCRdb reprocessed the reads with MiXCR, giving one entry per CDR3 protein. This sample has 40,000 to 65,000 distinct CDR3 sequences, with 33% found just once. This clonotype originated in a male donor with rectosigmoid adenocarcinoma. The sample consisted of PBMCs, taken after low-dose radiotherapy plus immunotherapy.

The CDR3 protein is CASSRTDTTAFF. The CDR3 DNA reads as TGTGCCAGCAGCCGAACCGATACTACGGCTTTCTTT. V and J are TRBV7-9 and TRBJ1-1, with no clear D. The CDR3 consists of 12 residues. The germline CDR1 and CDR2 sequences are SEHNR and FQNEAQ (reference sequence). V shed 5 bases and J shed 11 bases, with 15 bases lying between them.